This entry lists 14 T cell receptor beta chains sequenced from one sample in a study of CD8 T cells in Susac syndrome. The authors reverse transcribed roughly 0.45 to 1 ug RNA with random hexamers. TCRdb independently ran MiXCR on the immunoSEQ multiplex PCR reads; one entry per CDR3 protein. The sample has around 280,000 distinct CDR3 sequences, roughly nine tenths seen once. The sample comprised CD4+ T cells from PBMCs. The receptors stem from a human donor with multiple sclerosis.

This chain connects TRBV29-1 to TRBJ2-7; D might be TRBD1 (5 bases). The V end was cut by 7 bases, the J end by 4 bases, with 17 bases between. Germline values: CDR1 SQVTM, CDR2 ANQGSEA. This CDR3 has 13 residues. The CDR3 DNA is TGCAGCGCCGGACGGCAGGGTCGGTACGAGCAGTACTTC. Its protein is CSAGRQGRYEQYF.

The chain carries TRBV3-1 and TRBJ1-1, with D possibly matching TRBD1 (5 bases). Trimming pared 0 bases from V and 4 bases from J, leaving 12 bases between. The CDR3 runs 15 residues. In germline, CDR1 is LGHDT, CDR2 YNNKEL (reference sequence). CDR3 protein: CASSQDWGRGTEAFF. CDR3 coding DNA: TGTGCCAGCAGCCAAGATTGGGGCCGGGGCACTGAAGCTTTCTTT.

The chain recombines TRBV10-2 with TRBJ2-7, with D perhaps matching TRBD1 or TRBD2 (5 bases each). Germline V gene sequence: CDR1 WSHSY, CDR2 SAAADI. V was pared by 8 bases and J by 3 bases, with 14 bases between. The CDR3 is 13 residues long. The chain's CDR3 is CASSGTLNYEQYF. In nucleotides, the CDR3 is TGCGCCAGCTCGGGGACGCTAAACTACGAGCAGTACTTC.

The chain has TRBV3-1 and TRBJ1-5; no definite D call. CDR1 LGHDT and CDR2 YNNKEL come from the germline V gene (reference sequence). The CDR3 is made up of 15 amino acids. Trimming took off 4 bases at V and 4 bases at J, with 14 bases between the two ends. The CDR3 sequence: CASSPRGNGNQPQHF. CDR3 nucleotide sequence: TGTGCCAGCAGCCCCAGAGGGAACGGGAATCAGCCCCAGCATTTT.

This sequence joins TRBV3-1 and TRBJ1-4; the D is unclear. The germline CDR1 and CDR2 sequences are LGHDT and YNNKEL (reference sequence). There are 15 residues in the CDR3. Trimming removed 1 base from V and 4 bases from J, with 10 bases in between. The CDR3 DNA is TGTGCCAGCAGCCAAGGACGAGTGAGTAATGAAAAACTGTTTTTT. Protein sequence: CASSQGRVSNEKLFF.

The genes are TRBV3-1 and TRBJ2-7, with 7 positions matching TRBD2. V was clipped by 4 bases and J by 4 bases; unmatched bases: 10. This CDR3 contains 15 residues. Germline loops: CDR1 LGHDT, CDR2 YNNKEL (reference sequence). The CDR3 DNA reads as TGTGCCAGCAGCCCCCAGCCGCTAGCGGAGTACGAGCAGTACTTC. Protein: CASSPQPLAEYEQYF.

This chain connects TRBV12-3 or TRBV12-4 to TRBJ2-5; tentatively, D is TRBD1 (6 bases). Trimming pared 0 bases from V and 5 bases from J, leaving 13 bases between. The CDR3 extends over 15 amino acids. The CDR3 DNA follows: TGTGCCAGCAGTTTAGCGCGGTGGGGGCATGAGACCCAGTACTTC. It translates to CASSLARWGHETQYF.

The chain links TRBV7-2 to TRBJ2-2; D unclear. This CDR3 region has 13 residues. Germline values: CDR1 SGHTA, CDR2 FQGNSA. Trimming stripped 3 bases from V and 6 bases from J, with 8 bases between. DNA of the CDR3: TGTGCCAGCAGCTTTAACAAGGCCGGGGAGCTGTTTTTT. The encoded protein is CASSFNKAGELFF.

The V call is TRBV18, the J call TRBJ2-1, with D perhaps TRBD1 or TRBD2 (6 bases each). V lost 4 bases to trimming and J lost 6 bases, with 19 bases between them. CDR1 and CDR2 from the germline V gene are KGHSH and LQKENI. CDR3 length equals 16 residues. The CDR3 DNA reads TGTGCCAGCTCACGAGTACAGTTTGGGGGGCCCAATGAGCAGTTCTTC. Its protein is CASSRVQFGGPNEQFF.

This chain uses TRBV5-6 with TRBJ2-1; 9 positions match TRBD2. The CDR3 has 19 amino acids. V dropped 4 bases and J dropped 1; count of bases not matched to a gene: 15. The V gene's germline CDR1 is SGHDT and CDR2 YYEEEE. The CDR3 nucleotides are TGTGCCAGCAGCCGCCTTTCGGCGGGAGGGCTAAGGTCCTACAATGAGCAGTTCTTC. Translating gives CASSRLSAGGLRSYNEQFF. The variable domain in full, completed from reference TRBV5-6 and TRBJ2-1, reads DAGVTQSPTHLIKTRGQQVTLRCSPKSGHDTVSWYQQALGQGPQFIFQYYEEEERQRGNFPDRFSGHQFPNYSSELNVNALLLGDSALYLCASSRLSAGGLRSYNEQFFGPGTRLTVL.

The rearrangement links TRBV29-1 to TRBJ1-1; D uncertain. V dropped 4 bases and J dropped 1 base, with 10 bases sitting between them. This CDR3 contains 13 residues. The germline CDR1 and CDR2 sequences are SQVTM and ANQGSEA. CDR3 region: CSVAVGRNTEAFF. The CDR3 DNA follows: TGCAGCGTTGCGGTGGGTAGGAACACTGAAGCTTTCTTT. The full variable domain, in which reference TRBV29-1 and TRBJ1-1 provide the parts outside the CDR3, is SAVISQKPSRDICQRGTSLTIQCQVDSQVTMMFWYRQQPGQSLTLIATANQGSEATYESGFVIDKFPISRPNLTFSTLTVSNMSPEDSSIYLCSVAVGRNTEAFFGQGTRLTVV.

The chain joins TRBV7-2 to TRBJ2-5; TRBD2 might be the D (6 bases). The CDR3 sequence is 14 residues long. Per germline, CDR1 SGHTA and CDR2 FQGNSA. Between the trimmed V and J ends, which lost 4 bases and 5 bases, there was a span of 14 bases. The CDR3 here is CASSYAGRGETQYF. DNA of the CDR3: TGTGCCAGCAGCTACGCGGGGAGAGGGGAGACCCAGTACTTC.

This chain connects TRBV7-9 to TRBJ1-1, with 10 bases identical to TRBD1. Trimming at V came to 4 bases and at J to 6 bases, leaving 17 bases not matched to a gene. CDR3 length: 18 residues. From germline, CDR1 is SEHNR and CDR2 FQNEAQ (reference sequence). CDR3 DNA: TGTGCCAGCAGCTCACCGAACCTGGGACAGGGGAAGACGGCTGAAGCTTTCTTT. Protein: CASSSPNLGQGKTAEAFF.

The chain has TRBV20-1 and TRBJ2-3, with 8 bases fitting TRBD2. The length of the CDR3 is 15 residues. V trimming: 5 bases; J trimming: 2 bases; junction bases outside the gene matches: 9. Germline V gene lookup returns CDR1 DFQATT and CDR2 SNEGSKA (reference sequence). In DNA, the CDR3 is TGCAGTGCTTTGCGGGGGGCGGAAATCACAGATACGCAGTATTTT. This encodes CSALRGAEITDTQYF.